This section outlines one TCR beta chain sequence together with its context. Its antigen is not known. This CDR3 is built from 14 residues. The V gene's germline CDR1 is SGHRS and CDR2 YFSETQ. Trimming stripped 3 bases from V and 3 bases from J, with 10 bases between. As it was prepared, the TCRbeta library received unique molecular identifiers. TCRdb re-derived calls from the PCR reads in MiXCR, one entry per CDR3 protein. Altogether hundreds of thousands of distinct CDR3 sequences are present, about 17% being singletons, with the ten largest covering about 41%. These data originate in a study of T-cell reconstitution after alpha-beta-depleted transplantation in children. Findings and caveats of the study: Surviving recipient T cells and thymic progenitors produced the high day-60 TCRbeta diversity seen in some patients. In patients about two months after transplant, alpha-beta T cells reportedly arose from several hundred expanded graft clones.

The sequence derives from a male patient between 2 and 9 years old who had a stem cell transplant for acute lymphoblastic leukemia, so the T cells may come from the graft donor. Sample: PBMCs, mostly from graft donor cells, taken 360 days after TCRalphabeta/CD19-depleted stem cell transplant. This chain connects TRBV5-1 to TRBJ2-1; D is possibly TRBD2 (5 bases). This CDR3 is CASSSDYCYNEQFF. CDR3 DNA: TGCGCCAGCAGCTCCGACTATTGCTACAATGAGCAGTTCTTC. Looking up the rest from reference TRBV5-1 and TRBJ2-1 gives the full variable domain: KAGVTQTPRYLIKTRGQQVTLSCSPISGHRSVSWYQQTPGQGLQFLFEYFSETQRNKGNFPGRFSGRQFSNSRSEMNVSTLELGDSALYLCASSSDYCYNEQFFGPGTRLTVL.